What follows are 2 T cell receptor beta chains derived from one specimen sequenced in a study of lymphopenia after photon versus proton radiotherapy. Profiling relied on immunoSEQ multiplex PCR, and the TCRdb table lists in-frame clones only, not all of them. The sample records approximately 80,000 clones, approximately 82% being singletons. The sequencing used peripheral blood, collected from a patient treated with proton-based radiotherapy. The receptor source for this set is a man aged 60 to 75 with pancreatic cancer.

The chain carries TRBV5-1 and TRBJ2-1; possibly TRBD2 for D (6 bases). The germline V gene has CDR1 SGHRS and CDR2 YFSETQ. V shed 4 bases and J shed 7 bases, with 15 bases lying between them. The CDR3 is 14 residues long. The CDR3 sequence: CASSPLEGSNEQFF. The CDR3 DNA reads as TGCGCCAGCAGCCCCCTGGAGGGTTCAAATGAGCAGTTCTTC.

The J gene is TRBJ1-1, the V gene TRBV19; D may be TRBD1 (6 bases). The CDR3 length is 14 residues. Trimming took 4 bases from V and 3 from J, leaving 12 bases between them. CDR1 is LNHDA and CDR2 is SQIVND in the germline V gene (reference sequence). The CDR3, as DNA: TGTGCCAGTAGTAAACGTACAGGGTACACTGAAGCTTTCTTT. This encodes CASSKRTGYTEAFF.